What follows are 4 T cell receptor beta chains derived from one specimen sequenced in a study of neurological immune-mediated disorders. Time point defined: longitudinal time-point 1 (baseline). TCRdb re-analysed the 5' RACE reads in MiXCR, keeping a single row per CDR3 protein. The sample carries roughly 75,000 distinct CDR3 sequences, about an eighth recorded once. The sample was PBMCs. Every receptor here comes from a female donor with HTLV-1-associated myelopathy (HAM/TSP).

This clonotype has ten or more counts. The chain links TRBV5-1 to TRBJ2-5; 10 nucleotides agree with TRBD1. Per germline, CDR1 SGHRS and CDR2 YFSETQ. This CDR3 has 14 amino acids. After removal of 4 bases from V and 3 bases from J, the junction contained 3 bases not matched to a gene. The CDR3 reads CASSAGTGEETQYF. Here the CDR3 DNA reads TGCGCCAGCAGCGCGGGGACAGGGGAAGAGACCCAGTACTTC.

This clonotype has at least ten counts. This rearrangement joins TRBV20-1 to TRBJ1-1; the D gene is possibly TRBD1 (5 bases). Germline-derived CDR1 and CDR2 are DFQATT and SNEGSKA (reference sequence). V lost 6 bases and J lost 0, with 11 bases in between. This CDR3 region has 13 residues. The CDR3 sequence is CSALGVMNTEAFF. The CDR3 DNA reads TGCAGTGCCCTGGGGGTCATGAACACTGAAGCTTTCTTT.

This clonotype came up many times. The chain carries TRBV28 and TRBJ1-3, with TRBD1 as a possible D gene (5 bases). This CDR3 contains 14 residues. Germline V gene lookup returns CDR1 MDHEN and CDR2 SYDVKM. Trimming removed 7 bases from V and 2 bases from J, with 12 bases in between. Written as DNA, the CDR3 is TGTGCCAGCATTGGGGCAGGCGCTGGAAACACCATATATTTT. Its protein is CASIGAGAGNTIYF.

The sample holds many counts of this clonotype. The chain couples TRBV2 to TRBJ2-7, with D unresolved. Looked up from germline, CDR1 is SNHLY and CDR2 is FYNNEI. V was pared by 7 bases and J by 4 bases, with 11 bases between. The CDR3 is 12 residues long. CDR3 DNA sequence: TGTGCCAGCAAGGTCAGCCGTTACGAGCAGTACTTC. It translates to CASKVSRYEQYF.